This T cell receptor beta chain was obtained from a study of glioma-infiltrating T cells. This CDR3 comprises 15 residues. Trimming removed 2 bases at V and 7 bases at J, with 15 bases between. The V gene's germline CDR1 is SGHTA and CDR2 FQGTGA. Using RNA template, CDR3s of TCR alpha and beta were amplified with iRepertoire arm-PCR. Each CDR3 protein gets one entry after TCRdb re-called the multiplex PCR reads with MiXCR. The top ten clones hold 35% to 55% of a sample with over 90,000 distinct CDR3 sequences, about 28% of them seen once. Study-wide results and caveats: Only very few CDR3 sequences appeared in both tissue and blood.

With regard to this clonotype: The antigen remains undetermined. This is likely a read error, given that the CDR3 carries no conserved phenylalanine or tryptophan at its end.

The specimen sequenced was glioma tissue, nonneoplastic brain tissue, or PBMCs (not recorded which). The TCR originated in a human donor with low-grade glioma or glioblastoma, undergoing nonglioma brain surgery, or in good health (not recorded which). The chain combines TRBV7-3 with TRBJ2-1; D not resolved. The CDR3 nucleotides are TGTGCCAGCAGCTTATCGCACTCTACGACAAATGAGCAGTTCCTC. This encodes CASSLSHSTTNEQFL.